One sample yielded the 5 T cell receptor beta chains listed below, sequenced in a study of blood T cell repertoires in COVID-19 (dated by TCRdb to about 2020). Library preparation employed the immunoSEQ multiplex PCR assay. In its TCRdb copy, this immuneACCESS table keeps in-frame sequences only and misses some clones. Where compared with another copy, unresolved V genes explain less than half of these, and the others have no known cause. This sample is represented by about 120,000 clones; 75% to 85% of them were singletons. 37% of the sample comes from the top ten. The specimen sequenced was peripheral blood. These receptors all stem from a man aged 40-49 years with active or convalescent COVID-19.

The J gene is TRBJ2-1, the V gene TRBV7-2, with D perhaps matching TRBD1 (5 bases). The V gene lost 6 bases and the J gene lost 9 bases, with 21 bases spanning the gap. In germline, CDR1 is SGHTA, CDR2 FQGNSA. This CDR3 spans 15 amino acids. CDR3 coding DNA: TGTGCCAGCAGGTTCAGCACAGGAGATTCGGGTGAGCAGTTCTTC. Translated: CASRFSTGDSGEQFF. The variable domain in full, with the rest retrieved from reference TRBV7-2 and TRBJ2-1, is GAGVSQSPSNKVTEKGKDVELRCDPISGHTALYWYRQSLGQGLEFLIYFQGNSAPDKSGLPSDRFSAERTGGSVSTLTIQRTQQEDSAVYLCASRFSTGDSGEQFFGPGTRLTVL.

This chain uses TRBV7-8 with TRBJ1-2; the match to TRBD1 covers 8 bases. The CDR3 extends over 14 amino acids. Trimming at V came to 5 bases and at J to 4 bases, leaving 6 bases not matched to a gene. CDR1 and CDR2 (germline): SGHVS, FQNEAQ. CDR3 residues: CASSARDRSYGYTF. CDR3 coding DNA: TGTGCCAGCAGCGCGCGGGACAGGAGCTATGGCTACACCTTC.

This clone was recorded a few times. The rearrangement joins TRBV5-1 to TRBJ2-7; 13 bases are a match to TRBD2. J gave up 0 bases and V 4 bases, and 4 bases lay outside the gene matches. The CDR3 is 16 residues long. The V gene's germline CDR1 is SGHRS and CDR2 YFSETQ. The CDR3 here is CASSLGLAGSSYEQYF. As DNA, the CDR3 is TGCGCCAGCAGCCTGGGACTAGCGGGGAGCTCCTACGAGCAGTACTTC.

The genes are TRBV7-2 and TRBJ1-5, with 7 bases lining up with TRBD1. The CDR3 is made up of 15 amino acids. Germline CDR1 reads SGHTA; CDR2 reads FQGNSA. Trimming at V came to 5 bases and at J to 6 bases, leaving 10 bases not matched to a gene. CDR3 nucleotides: TGTGCCAGCAGCCAGACAGGGAATGGGGGTCAGCCCCAGCATTTT. Translation gives CASSQTGNGGQPQHF. Full variable domain (missing parts from reference TRBV7-2 and TRBJ1-5): GAGVSQSPSNKVTEKGKDVELRCDPISGHTALYWYRQSLGQGLEFLIYFQGNSAPDKSGLPSDRFSAERTGGSVSTLTIQRTQQEDSAVYLCASSQTGNGGQPQHFGDGTRLSIL.

The rearrangement links TRBV18 to TRBJ2-7; tentatively, D is TRBD1 (5 bases). V lost 1 base to trimming and J lost 3 bases, with 7 bases between them. The CDR3 loop spans 13 amino acids. CDR1 is KGHSH and CDR2 is LQKENI in the germline V gene. The CDR3 region has the DNA TGTGCCAGCTCACCACAGACAGACTACGAGCAGTACTTC. Translating gives CASSPQTDYEQYF.